The 24 T cell receptor beta chains below come from one sample, sequenced in a study of T cell responses to AZD1222 COVID-19 vaccine. Some clones are missing from TCRdb's copy, which holds only in-frame ones; the method was immunoSEQ multiplex PCR. This table has fewer than 110,000 clones, 91% appearing once. Sample: peripheral blood, taken on day 0 of AZD1222 vaccination. Source of these receptors: an adult in good health.

The V call is TRBV4-3, the J call TRBJ2-7; the D call may be TRBD1 or TRBD2 (5 bases each). The germline V gene has CDR1 LGHNA and CDR2 YSLEER. V was shortened by 0 bases and J by 4 bases, with 25 bases between the two germline ends. This CDR3 comprises 19 residues. The CDR3 region is CASSQDYPTGTVVGYEQYF. In nucleotides, the CDR3 is TGCGCCAGCAGCCAAGATTACCCGACCGGGACGGTGGTGGGGTACGAGCAGTACTTC.

V and J are TRBV2 and TRBJ2-2; 8 nucleotides line up with TRBD2. The CDR3 consists of 12 residues. Germline V gene data show CDR1 as SNHLY and CDR2 as FYNNEI. V shed 6 bases and J 8 bases; nucleotides not matched to a gene: 2. The CDR3 DNA sequence: TGTGCCAGCAGGGCTAGCGGGGGGGAGCTGTTTTTT. Translated, it gives CASRASGGELFF.

This sequence joins TRBV24-1 and TRBJ2-3; 7 nucleotides match TRBD1. The CDR3 contains 16 residues. The V segment lost 6 bases and the J segment 2 bases; nucleotides outside the gene matches: 10. Germline CDR1 reads KGHDR; CDR2 reads SFDVKD. The CDR3 protein is CATSSYRDRNTDTQYF. The DNA for the CDR3 is TGTGCCACCAGTTCGTACCGGGACAGAAACACAGATACGCAGTATTTT.

This chain uses TRBV13 with TRBJ1-1; D remains unclear. The CDR3 has 13 amino acids. Germline assignment: CDR1 PRHDT and CDR2 FYEKMQ (reference sequence). V lost 3 bases and J 3 bases, leaving 8 bases between the germline ends. For the CDR3, the DNA is TGTGCCAGCAGCTTTCGTAGCTACACTGAAGCTTTCTTT. This encodes CASSFRSYTEAFF.

V and J are TRBV18 and TRBJ2-1, with D unclear. CDR1 and CDR2 (germline): KGHSH, LQKENI. This CDR3 has 15 residues. Trimming cost V 6 bases and J 4 bases, with 16 bases left between them. CDR3 protein: CASSIPPGDYNEQFF. The CDR3 DNA follows: TGTGCCAGCTCTATCCCGCCCGGAGATTACAATGAGCAGTTCTTC.

The chain uses TRBV24-1 and TRBJ2-3, with TRBD2 identical over 14 bases. CDR1 and CDR2 (germline): KGHDR, SFDVKD. The length of the CDR3 is 20 residues. The trim removed 3 bases at V and 1 base at J, leaving 11 bases unmatched. CDR3: CATSDASGTSGSGGTDTQYF. The CDR3 DNA sequence: TGTGCCACCAGTGATGCATCCGGGACTAGCGGGAGTGGGGGCACAGATACGCAGTATTTT.

The rearrangement joins TRBV6-5 to TRBJ2-1; TRBD2 matches at 9 bases. Germline V gene data show CDR1 as MNHEY and CDR2 as SVGAGI. The CDR3 covers 15 residues. V lost 5 bases and J lost 7; bases outside the gene matches: 9. CDR3 protein: CASSRGGSGSNEQFF. The DNA for the CDR3 is TGTGCCAGCAGTAGGGGAGGTAGCGGGAGTAATGAGCAGTTCTTC.

This clone was counted between two and nine times. This chain joins TRBV28 and TRBJ1-5, with D uncertain. Germline V lookup: CDR1 MDHEN, CDR2 SYDVKM. The CDR3 is made up of 11 amino acids. The V end was cut by 1 base, the J end by 7 bases, with 2 bases between. Here the CDR3 reads CASSLSQPQHF. Here the CDR3 DNA reads TGTGCCAGCAGTTTATCCCAGCCCCAGCATTTT.

This clone was recorded only once. V is TRBV28 and J is TRBJ2-1; D possibly corresponds to TRBD2 (6 bases). Germline loops: CDR1 MDHEN, CDR2 SYDVKM. The CDR3 consists of 15 residues. Trimming removed 6 bases from V and 6 bases from J, with 18 bases in between. The CDR3 reads CASRSTGTPLNEQFF. CDR3 sequence (DNA): TGTGCCAGCAGATCAACCGGGACTCCCCTCAATGAGCAGTTCTTC.

CDR3 coding DNA: TGTGCCAGCAGTTTTTCCGTGAACACTGAAGCTTTCTTT. The encoded protein is CASSFSVNTEAFF. This rearrangement joins TRBV28 to TRBJ1-1; no firm D call. The V gene lost 3 bases and the J gene lost 0 bases, with 5 bases spanning the gap. CDR3 length: 13 amino acids. CDR1 is MDHEN, CDR2 SYDVKM, per germline.

The genes are TRBV6-5 and TRBJ2-3; D is tentatively TRBD1 or TRBD2 (5 bases each). This CDR3 is built from 15 residues. Germline lookup yields CDR1 MNHEY and CDR2 SVGAGI. V was pared by 5 bases and J by 2 bases, with 14 bases between. CDR3 in amino acids: CASSIRDGATDTQYF. In DNA form, the CDR3 reads TGTGCCAGCAGTATACGGGACGGAGCCACAGATACGCAGTATTTT.

The chain links TRBV15 to TRBJ2-1; 12 bases line up with TRBD2. The germline V gene has CDR1 LNHNV and CDR2 YYDKDF (reference sequence). There are 17 residues in the CDR3. The trim removed 1 base at V and 7 bases at J, leaving 8 bases unmatched. CDR3 bases: TGTGCCACCAGCAGAGGACTAGCGGGAGTAGGGAGGAATGAGCAGTTCTTC. This sequence encodes CATSRGLAGVGRNEQFF.

CDR3 in amino acids: CASSKRAGTSGSGWNEQFF. CDR3 bases: TGTGCCAGTAGTAAACGAGCTGGGACTAGCGGGAGTGGGTGGAATGAGCAGTTCTTC. V and J are TRBV19 and TRBJ2-1; 14 nucleotides align to TRBD2. Germline CDR1 and CDR2: LNHDA and SQIVND (reference sequence). The CDR3 spans 19 residues. V was clipped by 4 bases and J by 7 bases; unmatched bases: 15.

This chain uses TRBV5-6 with TRBJ2-3; tentative D call: TRBD2 (6 bases). The V gene lost 0 bases and the J gene lost 5 bases, with 10 bases spanning the gap. Germline CDR1 reads SGHDT; CDR2 reads YYEEEE. This CDR3 spans 14 amino acids. Written as DNA, the CDR3 is TGTGCCAGCAGCTTGGGACTAGTAATAGATACGCAGTATTTT. Protein: CASSLGLVIDTQYF.

This chain joins TRBV5-6 and TRBJ2-2; 8 positions match TRBD2. The V segment lost 0 bases and the J segment 3 bases; nucleotides outside the gene matches: 1. This CDR3 has 15 residues. Per germline, CDR1 SGHDT and CDR2 YYEEEE. The CDR3 here is CASSLDGRDTGELFF. In DNA form, the CDR3 reads TGTGCCAGCAGCTTGGACGGGAGGGACACCGGGGAGCTGTTTTTT.

This clone appeared a single time. The chain uses TRBV6-1 and TRBJ1-1; TRBD1 is a possible D gene (5 bases). The germline gives CDR1 MNHNS, CDR2 SASEGT. The ends were cut back, 0 bases at V and 3 bases at J, with 11 bases in the middle. The CDR3 covers 15 residues. CDR3 protein: CASSEAEGRDTEAFF. For the CDR3, the DNA is TGTGCCAGCAGTGAAGCGGAGGGGCGGGACACTGAAGCTTTCTTT.

This clone came up once. This chain joins TRBV6-2 or TRBV6-3 and TRBJ1-1, with D tentatively TRBD1 (6 bases). Trimming took off 0 bases at V and 5 bases at J, with 16 bases between the two ends. CDR3 length: 16 residues. Germline loops: CDR1 MNHEY, CDR2 SVGEGT. In nucleotides, the CDR3 is TGTGCCAGCAGTTACTCGCTATTGGGGGGCCATACTGAAGCTTTCTTT. Its protein is CASSYSLLGGHTEAFF.

CDR3: CASSLRGETQYF. The CDR3 bases are TGTGCCAGCAGCTTGCGGGGGGAGACCCAGTACTTC. This chain uses TRBV5-8 with TRBJ2-5; D might be TRBD2 (6 bases). This CDR3 has 12 residues. V was pared by 1 base and J by 5 bases, with 6 bases between. Germline lookup yields CDR1 SGHTS and CDR2 YDEGEE.

This chain connects TRBV9 to TRBJ1-1; the D is unclear. This CDR3 is built from 15 residues. The ends were cut back, 3 bases at V and 4 bases at J, with 16 bases in the middle. CDR1 and CDR2 from the germline V gene are SGDLS and YYNGEE. CDR3 DNA sequence: TGTGCCAGCAGCGCAGCTGGGCGGTCGGGCACTGAAGCTTTCTTT. Translating gives CASSAAGRSGTEAFF.

The chain couples TRBV9 to TRBJ1-2; a possible D gene is TRBD1 (5 bases). The CDR3 spans 14 residues. Per germline, CDR1 SGDLS and CDR2 YYNGEE. V was cut by 0 bases and J by 4 bases, with 10 bases left in between. The CDR3 here is CASSVGGRAYGYTF. The CDR3, as DNA: TGTGCCAGCAGCGTAGGGGGACGGGCCTATGGCTACACCTTC.

This chain joins TRBV4-2 and TRBJ2-3; 11 bases match TRBD2. This CDR3 region has 19 residues. V lost 1 base, J lost 1 base, and 10 bases stayed unmatched. Germline CDR1 LGHNA, CDR2 YNFKEQ. In DNA form, the CDR3 reads TGTGCCAGCAGCCAAGGGGGACTAGCGGACCCCGGGGGCACAGATACGCAGTATTTT. Translating gives CASSQGGLADPGGTDTQYF.

The rearrangement links TRBV27 to TRBJ2-1, with D tentatively TRBD2 (5 bases). Looked up from germline, CDR1 is MNHEY and CDR2 is SMNVEV (reference sequence). The CDR3 has 15 amino acids. V lost 3 bases, J lost 5 bases, and 14 bases lay in between. The CDR3 loop reads CASSFLVLRDNEQFF. The CDR3 bases are TGTGCCAGCAGTTTCCTAGTCTTGAGGGACAATGAGCAGTTCTTC.

V and J are TRBV28 and TRBJ2-3, with D perhaps being TRBD1 or TRBD2 (7 bases each). The germline V gene has CDR1 MDHEN and CDR2 SYDVKM. V lost 8 bases to trimming and J lost 8 bases, with 23 bases between them. The CDR3 covers 15 residues. In DNA, the CDR3 is TGTGCCAGCCTGGGGGGGACAGAGCGTTTCGGTACGCAGTATTTT. It yields the protein CASLGGTERFGTQYF. Looking up the rest from reference TRBV28 and TRBJ2-3 gives the full variable domain: DVKVTQSSRYLVKRTGEKVFLECVQDMDHENMFWYRQDPGLGLRLIYFSYDVKMKEKGDIPEGYSVSREKKERFSLILESASTNQTSMYLCASLGGTERFGTQYFGPGTRLTVL.

The chain joins TRBV19 to TRBJ1-2, with 9 nucleotides matching TRBD1. Germline CDR1 LNHDA, CDR2 SQIVND (reference sequence). The CDR3 length is 13 residues. Trimming took 6 bases from V and 9 from J; bases not matched to a gene: 8. The CDR3 sequence is CASRDRDRARYTF. CDR3 in DNA: TGTGCCAGTAGGGACCGGGACAGGGCCCGCTACACCTTC.